The present entry profiles one T cell receptor beta chain with its context. This receptor's antigen is unknown. No much larger clonotype is one base removed from it; base qualities were not supplied. The sample's time point, from its label and the paper: week 23, last vaccination. Each vaccine dose, consisting of 300 ug of a 20-mer mutant IDH1 peptide in Montanide, was administered subcutaneously with topical imiquimod. All donors had newly diagnosed IDH1-mutant astrocytomas of WHO grade 3 or 4 that showed loss of nuclear ATRX. The samples were drawn from NOA16, a multicentre, single-arm, open-label phase I trial in Germany that tested a mutant IDH1 peptide vaccine in humans for the first time. Genomic DNA for TCRB sequencing was isolated from EDTA blood with the DNeasy Blood and Tissue Kit. This specimen belongs to a study of a mutant IDH1 vaccine in newly diagnosed glioma (dated by TCRdb to the early 2020s). Turning to the overall study: Eight vaccinations were administered to patients in weeks 1, 3, 5, 7, 11, 15, 19 and 23, corresponding to visits V03 through V10. The approximately 33 treated patients were roughly 62% male and around 40% female, with a mean age of about 38 years. For exploratory analyses, some 24 treated patients had longitudinal TCRB deep sequencing done wherever samples were available. Before enrollment, most patients had been given radiochemotherapy with temozolomide as standard therapy, while the rest had received either radiotherapy alone or temozolomide alone. In the chemotherapy-containing groups, vaccination started alongside temozolomide cycles, whereas in patients who had radiotherapy alone it started 4-6 weeks after radiotherapy. Peripheral blood was collected at six visits: V03 (baseline), V05, V07, V10, V12 and V13. Study-level results and caveats: Immune responses induced by the vaccine were seen in over 90% of patients across multiple MHC alleles. Selection of PBMC samples for TCRB deep sequencing was based on availability. It was noted by the authors that analyses of patient blood samples could not be reproduced owing to sample limitations. Pseudoprogression seemed to be unrelated to changes in the top peripheral T cell clonotypes found by TCRB sequencing.

Reading from cysteine to phenylalanine, the CDR3 counts 14 amino acids. Only the CDR3 region is kept as DNA, spanning 42 bases read in frame from base 1. Compared with germline, V lacks 7 bases and J lacks 0 bases; bases without a gene match: 3. The germline V gene sets CDR1 to SQVTM and CDR2 to ANQGSEA. Receptor amplification or capture employed the immunoSEQ multiplex PCR assay. The hsTCRB Kit was used according to the manufacturer's protocol to amplify rearranged TCR beta chain sequences. An Illumina MiSeq was used to sequence the TCRB libraries. The source study handled its data this way. The kit vendor's proprietary platform handled demultiplexing, trimming and gene mapping. TCRdb stores this immuneACCESS table with in-frame sequences only. Part of the clones is absent; in the studies checked, under half of the shortfall reflects unresolved V genes, and no reason is known for the rest. V, J and clone size are taken as reported in that table, and D and trimming were inferred from the DNA itself. The sample table records 58,000 or so clones; around 87% of these occur just once. The biggest ten clones account for roughly 1.4% of the sample.

Sequences were derived from PBMCs, sampled from a glioma patient whose treatment included an IDH1 peptide vaccine. This clonotype was sampled from a man aged 35 to 55 with glioma. Rearrangement joined TRBV29-1 to TRBJ2-1, with TRBD2 matching 10 junction bases. The CDR3 in this case is CSGRLAGSYNEQFF. The DNA is TGCAGCGGGAGACTAGCGGGCTCCTACAATGAGCAGTTCTTC.